This T cell receptor (beta chain) was observed in a study of shared clonotypes between healthy human individuals. For the study at large: Researchers assigned three CD4 naive, three CD4 memory, two CD8 naive and one CD8 memory plate to each donor. Findings and limits, study-wide: Clonotype sharing across a handful of donors was observed for around 5% of naive CD4 clonotypes.

In its sample, this clone was seen a few times. Its antigen is still unknown. Sorted subsets were amplified in replicate PCRs using 200 to 250 ng DNA, around 30,000 T cell genomes. Authors' data handling: Junction-only sequences without quality scores came from ImmunoSEQ, so filtering differed. Generated by immunoSEQ multiplex PCR, the TCRdb table keeps only in-frame clones and is missing some. V and J calls plus clone size are reproduced from that table; the DNA served to infer D and trimming. The sample consists of roughly 650,000 clones, around 97% of them appearing once. This sequence originates from a woman aged 30 to 39 in good health. Sample: naive CD4+ T cells sorted from blood. Described subset: CD45RA+ positively selected.

In DNA, the CDR3 is TGCGCCAGCAGCCAAGAGGGGGTGGGCAATCAGCCCCAGCATTTT. Translating it yields CASSQEGVGNQPQHF. The rearrangement links TRBV4-1 to TRBJ1-5; maybe TRBD1 (5 bases). V lost 0 bases and J 2 bases, leaving 8 bases between the germline ends. The germline gives CDR1 MGHRA, CDR2 YSYEKL. The CDR3 consists of 15 residues.